The 20 T cell receptor beta chains given below trace back to one sample, sequenced in a study of blood T cell repertoires in COVID-19. The assay was immunoSEQ multiplex PCR, and TCRdb's table has in-frame clones only and misses some. The data contain 150,000 to 200,000 clones, roughly 82% of them singletons. The specimen sequenced was peripheral blood. The receptors come from an older woman with acute or convalescent COVID-19.

The table lists this clone with a count of one. The rearrangement joins TRBV28 to TRBJ1-1; 11 nucleotides line up with TRBD1. Germline V gene data show CDR1 as MDHEN and CDR2 as SYDVKM. J gave up 4 bases and V 4 bases, and 5 bases lay outside the gene matches. The CDR3 runs to 15 residues. The CDR3 sequence is CASSSEGTGGTEAFF. As DNA, the CDR3 is TGTGCCAGCAGTTCCGAAGGGACAGGGGGCACTGAAGCTTTCTTT.

This sequence joins TRBV24-1 and TRBJ1-2; possibly TRBD1 for D (6 bases). Germline-derived CDR1 and CDR2 are KGHDR and SFDVKD. V gave up 3 bases and J gave up 6 bases, with 10 bases separating them. This CDR3 contains 13 residues. The CDR3 sequence is CATSDTNRDGYTF. For the CDR3, the DNA is TGTGCCACCAGTGATACAAACAGGGATGGCTACACCTTC.

The chain employs TRBV19 and TRBJ1-1; 7 bases agree with TRBD1. V shed 5 bases, J shed 8 bases, and the junction held 14 bases outside the gene matches. Germline V gene data show CDR1 as LNHDA and CDR2 as SQIVND (reference sequence). The CDR3 is 15 residues long. For the CDR3, the DNA is TGTGCCAGTAGTCCTCAACGGGACAGTTTCGTAGAAGCTTTCTTT. It translates to CASSPQRDSFVEAFF. Drawing the rest from reference TRBV19 and TRBJ1-1, the complete variable domain is DGGITQSPKYLFRKEGQNVTLSCEQNLNHDAMYWYRQDPGQGLRLIYYSQIVNDFQKGDIAEGYSVSREKKESFPLTVTSAQKNPTAFYLCASSPQRDSFVEAFFGQGTRLTVV.

This clone was seen only a few times. This chain uses TRBV5-4 with TRBJ2-2, with TRBD2 identical over 9 bases. The trim removed 9 bases at V and 2 bases at J, leaving 11 bases unmatched. Germline V lookup: CDR1 SGHNT, CDR2 YYREEE (reference sequence). The CDR3 runs 16 residues. The CDR3 reads CATPRSSGENTGELFF. In DNA form, the CDR3 reads TGTGCCACCCCGCGGTCTAGCGGGGAAAACACCGGGGAGCTGTTTTTT.

The chain is built from TRBV5-1 and TRBJ1-1; D uncertain. Germline values: CDR1 SGHRS, CDR2 YFSETQ. V was trimmed by 2 bases and J by 3 bases, leaving 8 bases between them. The CDR3 runs 13 residues. CDR3 amino acids: CASSFGGDTEAFF. In nucleotides, the CDR3 is TGCGCCAGCAGCTTCGGAGGTGACACTGAAGCTTTCTTT.

This rearrangement joins TRBV5-1 to TRBJ2-1; TRBD2 agrees at 12 bases. The CDR3 loop spans 16 amino acids. The junction had 6 bases not matched to a gene; V was cut back by 0 bases and J by 8 bases. Germline assignment: CDR1 SGHRS and CDR2 YFSETQ. The CDR3 spells CASSLAASGGAHEQFF. For the CDR3, the DNA is TGCGCCAGCAGCTTGGCGGCTAGCGGGGGGGCCCATGAGCAGTTCTTC.

V usage is TRBV9 and J usage is TRBJ1-1; D unclear. CDR3 size: 13 residues. Germline-derived CDR1 and CDR2 are SGDLS and YYNGEE. V was cut by 2 bases and J by 1 base, with 6 bases left in between. The CDR3: CASSVSGNTEAFF. CDR3 nucleotide sequence: TGTGCCAGCAGCGTTTCCGGGAACACTGAAGCTTTCTTT. Combining the CDR3 with reference TRBV9 and TRBJ1-1 gives the whole variable domain DSGVTQTPKHLITATGQRVTLRCSPRSGDLSVYWYQQSLDQGLQFLIQYYNGEERAKGNILERFSAQQFPDLHSELNLSSLELGDSALYFCASSVSGNTEAFFGQGTRLTVV.

The V and J genes are TRBV3-1 (or the pseudogene TRBV3-2) and TRBJ2-7, with 13 bases lining up with TRBD2. The CDR3 runs to 17 residues. Germline-derived CDR1 and CDR2 are LGHDT and YNNKEL (reference sequence). V lost 3 bases to trimming and J lost 9 bases; unmatched junction nucleotides: 14. The CDR3 DNA follows: TGTGCCAGCAGCCAGACCCTGGGGACTAGCGGGGAAGGGGGGCAGTACTTC. This sequence encodes CASSQTLGTSGEGGQYF.

This clone was seen only once. V usage is TRBV7-2 and J usage is TRBJ2-1; unclear D gene. The length of the CDR3 is 13 residues. Between the trimmed V and J ends, which lost 6 bases and 8 bases, there was a span of 14 bases. Germline V gene data show CDR1 as SGHTA and CDR2 as FQGNSA. The CDR3 coding sequence is TGTGCCAGCAGGCTGACACCTATGGATGAGCAGTTCTTC. Translated, it gives CASRLTPMDEQFF.

The rearrangement joins TRBV5-5 to TRBJ1-2; possibly TRBD1 for D (6 bases). CDR1 is SGHKS and CDR2 is YYEKEE in the germline V gene (reference sequence). Deletions cut 6 bases from V and 2 bases from J, with 26 bases between. The CDR3 loop spans 18 amino acids. CDR3 residues: CASTTSAGGLNGNYGYTF. For the CDR3, the DNA is TGTGCCAGCACCACCTCCGCTGGGGGCTTAAATGGGAACTATGGCTACACCTTC.

The V gene is TRBV7-8, the J gene TRBJ2-1, with 9 nucleotides matching TRBD1. Germline V gene data show CDR1 as SGHVS and CDR2 as FQNEAQ. The CDR3 contains 14 residues. V shed 3 bases and J 5 bases; nucleotides not matched to a gene: 2. The CDR3 DNA reads as TGTGCCAGCAGCTTCCGGGACAGGGACAATGAGCAGTTCTTC. Amino acid sequence: CASSFRDRDNEQFF.

This clone came up a few times. The J gene is TRBJ1-5, the V gene TRBV6-6, with a weak D call TRBD1 (6 bases). Germline assignment: CDR1 MNHNY and CDR2 SVGAGI (reference sequence). Deletions cut 0 bases from V and 7 bases from J, with 13 bases between. The CDR3 is made up of 15 amino acids. The CDR3 sequence: CASSYSIQGGQPQHF. For the CDR3, the DNA is TGTGCCAGCAGTTACTCGATACAGGGAGGGCAGCCCCAGCATTTT.

The chain has TRBV12-3 or TRBV12-4 and TRBJ1-2; 7 bases map to TRBD1. Trimming removed 6 bases from V and 8 bases from J; junction bases left unmatched: 6. The CDR3 is made up of 12 amino acids. CDR3 region: CASSETGVGYTF. The CDR3 DNA reads TGTGCCAGCAGCGAAACAGGGGTCGGCTACACCTTC.

This clone was counted a few times. The chain carries TRBV5-1 and TRBJ2-7, with D unresolved. From germline, CDR1 is SGHRS and CDR2 YFSETQ. V gave up 0 bases and J gave up 1 base, with 5 bases separating them. The CDR3 sequence is 13 residues long. CDR3 protein: CASSLVESYEQYF. The CDR3 region has the DNA TGCGCCAGCAGCTTGGTAGAGTCCTACGAGCAGTACTTC.

The chain links TRBV6-6 to TRBJ1-3; perhaps TRBD1 as D (5 bases). Germline CDR1 and CDR2: MNHNY and SVGAGI (reference sequence). The CDR3 is made up of 14 amino acids. V gave up 2 bases and J gave up 3 bases, with 8 bases separating them. DNA for the CDR3: TGTGCCAGCAGTTACCTCGGGGGTGGAAACACCATATATTTT. Protein sequence: CASSYLGGGNTIYF.

The chain combines TRBV28 with TRBJ1-4; 8 bases are shared with TRBD1. Looked up from germline, CDR1 is MDHEN and CDR2 is SYDVKM. CDR3 size: 18 residues. The V gene end was trimmed by 6 bases and the J gene end by 1 base; junction bases not matched to a gene: 13. The CDR3 nucleotides are TGTGCCAGCAGGCCAAGTTGGACAGGGCCGAGAACTAATGAAAAACTGTTTTTT. The encoded protein is CASRPSWTGPRTNEKLFF. The full variable domain, its missing parts supplied by reference TRBV28 and TRBJ1-4, is DVKVTQSSRYLVKRTGEKVFLECVQDMDHENMFWYRQDPGLGLRLIYFSYDVKMKEKGDIPEGYSVSREKKERFSLILESASTNQTSMYLCASRPSWTGPRTNEKLFFGSGTQLSVL.

V is TRBV10-3 and J is TRBJ1-5; TRBD1 might be the D (6 bases). Germline assignment: CDR1 ENHRY and CDR2 SYGVKD. V lost 6 bases to trimming and J lost 6 bases, with 18 bases between them. The CDR3 totals 15 residues. The CDR3 DNA reads TGTGCCATCAGAGGGGAGGGCAGGGGATTTCAGCCCCAGCATTTT. As protein: CAIRGEGRGFQPQHF.

The chain combines TRBV6-5 with TRBJ2-7; 7 nucleotides line up with TRBD2. The CDR3 is 14 amino acids. Germline V lookup: CDR1 MNHEY, CDR2 SVGAGI. Trimming cost V 2 bases and J 2 bases; bases outside gene matches: 3. The CDR3: CASSYVGGPYEQYF. In nucleotides, the CDR3 is TGTGCCAGCAGTTACGTGGGAGGGCCCTACGAGCAGTACTTC.

The V gene is TRBV19, the J gene TRBJ2-1, with TRBD2 identical over 8 bases. With V trimmed by 4 bases and J by 8 bases, 7 bases remained unmatched. The CDR3 covers 14 residues. CDR1 and CDR2 from the germline V gene are LNHDA and SQIVND (reference sequence). The CDR3 sequence: CASSRPGLADEQFF. CDR3 sequence (DNA): TGTGCCAGTAGTAGACCCGGACTAGCTGATGAGCAGTTCTTC.

The gene calls are TRBV10-2 and TRBJ1-5; D is uncertain. Germline V gives CDR1 WSHSY, CDR2 SAAADI. The CDR3 extends over 14 amino acids. V was pared by 7 bases and J by 3 bases, with 13 bases between. The CDR3 here is CASTSAGYNQPQHF. As DNA, the CDR3 is TGCGCCAGCACCTCGGCGGGGTACAATCAGCCCCAGCATTTT.